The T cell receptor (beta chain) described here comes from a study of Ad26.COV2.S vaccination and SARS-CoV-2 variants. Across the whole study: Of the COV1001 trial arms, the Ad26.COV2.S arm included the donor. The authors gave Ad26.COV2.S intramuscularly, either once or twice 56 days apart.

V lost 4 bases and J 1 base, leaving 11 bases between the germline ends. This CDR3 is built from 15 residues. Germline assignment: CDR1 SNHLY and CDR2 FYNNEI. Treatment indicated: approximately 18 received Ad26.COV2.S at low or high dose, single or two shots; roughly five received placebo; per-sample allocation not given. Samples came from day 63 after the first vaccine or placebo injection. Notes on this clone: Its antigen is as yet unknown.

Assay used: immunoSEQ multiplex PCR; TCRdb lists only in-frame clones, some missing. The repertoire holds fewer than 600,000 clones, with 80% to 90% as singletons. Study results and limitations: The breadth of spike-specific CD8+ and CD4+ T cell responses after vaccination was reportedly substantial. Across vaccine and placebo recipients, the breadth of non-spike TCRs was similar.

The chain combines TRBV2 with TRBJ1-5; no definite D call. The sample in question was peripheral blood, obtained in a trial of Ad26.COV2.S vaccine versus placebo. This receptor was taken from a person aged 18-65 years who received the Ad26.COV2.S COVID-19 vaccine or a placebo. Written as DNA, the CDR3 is TGTGCCAGCAGTGGACGGCAAATCAGCAATCAGCCCCAGCATTTT. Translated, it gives CASSGRQISNQPQHF.